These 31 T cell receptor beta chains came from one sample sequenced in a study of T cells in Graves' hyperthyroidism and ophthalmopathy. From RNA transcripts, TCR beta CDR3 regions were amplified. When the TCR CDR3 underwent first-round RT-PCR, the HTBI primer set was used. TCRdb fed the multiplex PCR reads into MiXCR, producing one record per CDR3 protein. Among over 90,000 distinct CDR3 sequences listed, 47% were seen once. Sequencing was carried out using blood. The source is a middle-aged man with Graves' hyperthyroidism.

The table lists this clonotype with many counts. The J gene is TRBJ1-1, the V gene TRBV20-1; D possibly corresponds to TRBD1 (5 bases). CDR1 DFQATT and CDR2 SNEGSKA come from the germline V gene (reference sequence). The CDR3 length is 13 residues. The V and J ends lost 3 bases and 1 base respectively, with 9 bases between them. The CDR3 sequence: CSARPGGNTEAFF. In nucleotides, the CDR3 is TGCAGTGCTAGGCCCGGGGGGAACACTGAAGCTTTCTTT.

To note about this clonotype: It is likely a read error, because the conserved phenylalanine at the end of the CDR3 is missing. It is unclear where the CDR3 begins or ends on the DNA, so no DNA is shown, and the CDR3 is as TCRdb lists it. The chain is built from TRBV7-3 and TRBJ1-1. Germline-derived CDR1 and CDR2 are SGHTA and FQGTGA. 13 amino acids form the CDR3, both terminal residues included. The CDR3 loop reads CASSVTMNTEAHS.

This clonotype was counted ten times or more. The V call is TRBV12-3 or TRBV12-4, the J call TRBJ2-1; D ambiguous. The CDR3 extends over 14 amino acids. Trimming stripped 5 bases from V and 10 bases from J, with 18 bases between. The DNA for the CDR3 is TGTGCCAGCAGTAGGTCAGGCCCACAGTCCGAGCAGTTCTTC. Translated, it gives CASSRSGPQSEQFF.

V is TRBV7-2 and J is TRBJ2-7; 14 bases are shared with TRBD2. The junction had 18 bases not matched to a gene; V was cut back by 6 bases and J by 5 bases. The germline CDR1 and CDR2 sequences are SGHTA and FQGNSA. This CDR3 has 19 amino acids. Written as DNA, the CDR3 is TGTGCCAGCAGAGGCGGGCCTGGACTAGCGGGAGGTCCCTCGGACGAGCAGTACTTC. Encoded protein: CASRGGPGLAGGPSDEQYF.

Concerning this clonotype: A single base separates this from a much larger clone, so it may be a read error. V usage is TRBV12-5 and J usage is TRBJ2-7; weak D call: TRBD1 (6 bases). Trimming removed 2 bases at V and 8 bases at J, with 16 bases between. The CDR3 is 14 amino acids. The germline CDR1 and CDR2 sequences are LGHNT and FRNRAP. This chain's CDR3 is CASGLSTQGYQQYF. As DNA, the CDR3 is TGTGCTAGTGGTTTGTCAACACAGGGTTACCAGCAGTACTTC.

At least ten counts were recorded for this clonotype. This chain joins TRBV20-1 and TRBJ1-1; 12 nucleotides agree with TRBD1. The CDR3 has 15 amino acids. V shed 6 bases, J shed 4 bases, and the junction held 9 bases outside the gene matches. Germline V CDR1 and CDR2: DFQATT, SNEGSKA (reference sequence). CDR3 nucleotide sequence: TGCAGTGCCGAACAAACGGGACAGGGGGCCACTGAAGCTTTCTTT. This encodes CSAEQTGQGATEAFF.

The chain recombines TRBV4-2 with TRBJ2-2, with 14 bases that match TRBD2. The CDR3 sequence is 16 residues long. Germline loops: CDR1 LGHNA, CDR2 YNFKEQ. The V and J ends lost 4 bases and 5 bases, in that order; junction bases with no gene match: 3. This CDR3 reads CASSPTSGRGTGELFF. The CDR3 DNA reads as TGTGCCAGCAGCCCGACTAGCGGGAGGGGAACCGGGGAGCTGTTTTTT.

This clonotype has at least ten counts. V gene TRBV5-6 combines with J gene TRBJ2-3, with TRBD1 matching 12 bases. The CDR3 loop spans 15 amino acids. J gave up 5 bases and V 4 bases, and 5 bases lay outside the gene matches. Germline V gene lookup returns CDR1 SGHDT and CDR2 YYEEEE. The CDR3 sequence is CASSTGTGGRDTQYF. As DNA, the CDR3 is TGTGCCAGCAGCACCGGGACAGGGGGCCGAGATACGCAGTATTTT.

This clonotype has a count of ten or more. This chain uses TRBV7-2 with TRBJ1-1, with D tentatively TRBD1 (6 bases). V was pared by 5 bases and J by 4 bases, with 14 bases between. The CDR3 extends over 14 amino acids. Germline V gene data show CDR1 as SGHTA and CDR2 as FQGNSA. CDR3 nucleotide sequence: TGTGCCAGCAGCCCGCTGACAGGCCGCACTGAAGCTTTCTTT. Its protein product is CASSPLTGRTEAFF.

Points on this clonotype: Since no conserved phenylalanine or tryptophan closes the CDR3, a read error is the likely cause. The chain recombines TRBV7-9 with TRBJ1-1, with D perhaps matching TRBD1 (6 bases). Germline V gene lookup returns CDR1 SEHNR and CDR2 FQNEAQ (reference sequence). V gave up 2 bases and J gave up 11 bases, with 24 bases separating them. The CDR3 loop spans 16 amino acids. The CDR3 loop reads CASSLRGALPGDGAFC. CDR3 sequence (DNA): TGTGCCAGCAGCTTACGGGGGGCTCTCCCAGGGGATGGCGCTTTCTGT.

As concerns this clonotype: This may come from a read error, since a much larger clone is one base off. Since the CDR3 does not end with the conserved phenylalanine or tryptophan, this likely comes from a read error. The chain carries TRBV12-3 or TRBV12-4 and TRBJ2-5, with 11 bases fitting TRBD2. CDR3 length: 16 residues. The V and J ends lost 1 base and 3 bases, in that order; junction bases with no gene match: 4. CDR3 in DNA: TGTGCCAGCAGTTTAGAGGGACTAGCGGAGGAAGAGACCCAGTACGTC. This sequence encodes CASSLEGLAEEETQYV.

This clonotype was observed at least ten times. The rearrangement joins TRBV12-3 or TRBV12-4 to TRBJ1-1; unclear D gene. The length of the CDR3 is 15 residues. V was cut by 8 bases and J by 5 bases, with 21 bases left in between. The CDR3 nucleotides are TGTGCCAGCCTCGAACGGAATAGGTTGGGAACTGAAGCTTTCTTT. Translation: CASLERNRLGTEAFF.

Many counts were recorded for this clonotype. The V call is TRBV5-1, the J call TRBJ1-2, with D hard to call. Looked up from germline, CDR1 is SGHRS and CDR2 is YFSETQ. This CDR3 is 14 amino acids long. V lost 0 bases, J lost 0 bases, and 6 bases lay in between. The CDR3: CASSLDGANYGYTF. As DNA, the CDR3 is TGCGCCAGCAGCTTGGATGGAGCTAACTATGGCTACACCTTC. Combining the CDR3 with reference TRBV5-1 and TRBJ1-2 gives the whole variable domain KAGVTQTPRYLIKTRGQQVTLSCSPISGHRSVSWYQQTPGQGLQFLFEYFSETQRNKGNFPGRFSGRQFSNSRSEMNVSTLELGDSALYLCASSLDGANYGYTFGSGTRLTVV.

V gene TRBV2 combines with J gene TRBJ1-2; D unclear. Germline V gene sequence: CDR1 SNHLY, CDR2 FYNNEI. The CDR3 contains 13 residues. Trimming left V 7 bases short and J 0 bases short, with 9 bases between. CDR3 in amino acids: CASTGRANYGYTF. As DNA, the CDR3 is TGTGCCAGCACAGGCCGGGCTAACTATGGCTACACCTTC.

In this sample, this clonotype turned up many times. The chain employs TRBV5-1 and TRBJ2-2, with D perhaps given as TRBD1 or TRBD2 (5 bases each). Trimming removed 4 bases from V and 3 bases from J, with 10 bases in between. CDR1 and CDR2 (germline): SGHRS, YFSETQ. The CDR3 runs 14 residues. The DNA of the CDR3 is TGCGCCAGCAGCGGGGACCTGGACACCGGGGAGCTGTTTTTT. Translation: CASSGDLDTGELFF.

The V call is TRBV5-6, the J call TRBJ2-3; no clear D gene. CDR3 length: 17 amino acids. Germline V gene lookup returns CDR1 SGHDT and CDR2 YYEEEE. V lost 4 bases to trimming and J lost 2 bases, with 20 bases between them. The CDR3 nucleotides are TGTGCCAGCAGCGGAGACCCGGCGGCGGTAATCACAGATACGCAGTATTTT. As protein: CASSGDPAAVITDTQYF.

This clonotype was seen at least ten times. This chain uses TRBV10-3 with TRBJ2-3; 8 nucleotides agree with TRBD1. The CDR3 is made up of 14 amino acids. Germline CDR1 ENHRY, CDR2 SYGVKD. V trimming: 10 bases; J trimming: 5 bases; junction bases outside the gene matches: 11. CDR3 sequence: CATTTGEEVDTQYF. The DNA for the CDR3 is TGTGCCACCACGACAGGGGAAGAGGTAGATACGCAGTATTTT.

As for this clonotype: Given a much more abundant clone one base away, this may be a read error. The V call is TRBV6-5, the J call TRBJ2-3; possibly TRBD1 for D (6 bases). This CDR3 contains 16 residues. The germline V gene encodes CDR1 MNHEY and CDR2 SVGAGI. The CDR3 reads CAGSYSYQGITDTQYF. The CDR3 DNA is TGTGCCGGCAGTTACTCGTACCAGGGGATTACAGATACGCAGTATTTT.

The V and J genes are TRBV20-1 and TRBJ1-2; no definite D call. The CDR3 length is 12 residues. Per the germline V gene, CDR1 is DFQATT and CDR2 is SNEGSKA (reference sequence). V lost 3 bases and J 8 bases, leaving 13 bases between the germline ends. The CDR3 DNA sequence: TGCAGTGCTAGTGTGTCCTCTAGGGGCTACACCTTC. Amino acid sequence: CSASVSSRGYTF.

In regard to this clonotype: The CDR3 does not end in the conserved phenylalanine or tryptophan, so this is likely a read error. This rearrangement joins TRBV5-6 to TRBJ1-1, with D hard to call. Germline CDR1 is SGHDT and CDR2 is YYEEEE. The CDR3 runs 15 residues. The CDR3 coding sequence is TGTGCCAGCAGCTCGTGGGATGAGGATGACACGGAAGCTTTCTCT. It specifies CASSSWDEDDTEAFS.

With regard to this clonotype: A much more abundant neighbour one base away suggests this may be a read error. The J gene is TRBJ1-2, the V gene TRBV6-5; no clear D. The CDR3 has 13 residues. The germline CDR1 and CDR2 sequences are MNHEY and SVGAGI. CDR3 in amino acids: CAISYYLREGYTF. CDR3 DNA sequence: TGTGCCATCAGTTACTATCTTCGGGAGGGCTACACCTTC.

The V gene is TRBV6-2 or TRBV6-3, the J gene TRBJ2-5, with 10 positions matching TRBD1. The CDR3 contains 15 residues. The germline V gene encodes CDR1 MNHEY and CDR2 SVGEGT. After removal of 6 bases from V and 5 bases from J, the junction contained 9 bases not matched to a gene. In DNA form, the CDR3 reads TGTGCCAGCAGACTAAGACAGGGGGCGCGGGAGACCCAGTACTTC. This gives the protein CASRLRQGARETQYF.

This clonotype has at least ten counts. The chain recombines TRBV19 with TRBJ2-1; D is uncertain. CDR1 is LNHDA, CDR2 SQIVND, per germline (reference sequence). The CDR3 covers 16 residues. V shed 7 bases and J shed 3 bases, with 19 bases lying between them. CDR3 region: CASTQDGTPVYNEQFF. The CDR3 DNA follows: TGTGCCAGTACCCAGGACGGAACCCCCGTCTACAATGAGCAGTTCTTC.

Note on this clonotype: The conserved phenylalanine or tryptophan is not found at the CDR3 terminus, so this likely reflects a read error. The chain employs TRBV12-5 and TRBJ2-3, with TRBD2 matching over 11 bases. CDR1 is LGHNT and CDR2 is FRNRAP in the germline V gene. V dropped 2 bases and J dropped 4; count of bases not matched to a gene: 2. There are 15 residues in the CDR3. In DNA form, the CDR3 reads TGTGCTAGTGGTTTGCGGACTAGCGGGTCAGATACGCAGTATTTG. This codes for CASGLRTSGSDTQYL.

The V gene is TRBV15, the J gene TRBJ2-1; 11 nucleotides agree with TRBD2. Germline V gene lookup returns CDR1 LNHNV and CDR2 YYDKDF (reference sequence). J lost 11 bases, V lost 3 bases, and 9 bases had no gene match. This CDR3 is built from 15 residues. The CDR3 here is CATSRLAGGGSQQFF. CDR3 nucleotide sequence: TGTGCCACCAGCAGGCTAGCGGGAGGTGGCTCGCAGCAGTTCTTC.

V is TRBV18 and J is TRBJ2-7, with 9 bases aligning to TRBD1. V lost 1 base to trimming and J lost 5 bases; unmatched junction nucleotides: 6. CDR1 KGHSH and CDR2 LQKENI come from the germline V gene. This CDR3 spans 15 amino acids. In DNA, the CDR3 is TGTGCCAGCTCACCACTACAGGACAGGGGCCACGAGCAGTACTTC. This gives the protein CASSPLQDRGHEQYF.

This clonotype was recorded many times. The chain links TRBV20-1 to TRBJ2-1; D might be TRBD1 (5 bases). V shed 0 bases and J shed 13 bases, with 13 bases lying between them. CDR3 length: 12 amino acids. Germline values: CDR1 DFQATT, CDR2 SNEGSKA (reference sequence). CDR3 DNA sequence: TGCAGTGCTAGAGATGATACAGGATTACAGTTCTTC. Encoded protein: CSARDDTGLQFF.

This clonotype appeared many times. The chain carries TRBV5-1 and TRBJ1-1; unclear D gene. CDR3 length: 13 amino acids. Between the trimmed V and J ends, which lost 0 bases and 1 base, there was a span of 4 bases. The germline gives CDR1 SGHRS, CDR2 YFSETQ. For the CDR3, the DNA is TGCGCCAGCAGCTTGGCAGCGAACACTGAAGCTTTCTTT. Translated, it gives CASSLAANTEAFF.

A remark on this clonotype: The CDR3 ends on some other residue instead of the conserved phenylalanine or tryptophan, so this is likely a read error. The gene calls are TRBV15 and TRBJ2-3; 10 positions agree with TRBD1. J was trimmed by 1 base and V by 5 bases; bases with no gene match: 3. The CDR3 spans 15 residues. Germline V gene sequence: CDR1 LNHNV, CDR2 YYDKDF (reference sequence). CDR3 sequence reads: CATSGQGVGTDTQYS. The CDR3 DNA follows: TGTGCCACCAGCGGACAGGGGGTGGGCACAGATACGCAGTATTCT.

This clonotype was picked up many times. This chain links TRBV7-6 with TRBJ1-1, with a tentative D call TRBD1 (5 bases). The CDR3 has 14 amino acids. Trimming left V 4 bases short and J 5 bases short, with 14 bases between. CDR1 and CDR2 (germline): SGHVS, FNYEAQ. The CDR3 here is CASSSTGGRTEAFF. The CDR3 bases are TGTGCCAGCAGCTCGACTGGGGGACGGACTGAAGCTTTCTTT.

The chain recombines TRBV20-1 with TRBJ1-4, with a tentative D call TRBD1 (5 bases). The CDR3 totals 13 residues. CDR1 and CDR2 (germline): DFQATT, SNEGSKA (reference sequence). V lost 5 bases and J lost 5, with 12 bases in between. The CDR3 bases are TGCAGTGCTGCGATGGGGGAGAATGAAAAACTGTTTTTT. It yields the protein CSAAMGENEKLFF.